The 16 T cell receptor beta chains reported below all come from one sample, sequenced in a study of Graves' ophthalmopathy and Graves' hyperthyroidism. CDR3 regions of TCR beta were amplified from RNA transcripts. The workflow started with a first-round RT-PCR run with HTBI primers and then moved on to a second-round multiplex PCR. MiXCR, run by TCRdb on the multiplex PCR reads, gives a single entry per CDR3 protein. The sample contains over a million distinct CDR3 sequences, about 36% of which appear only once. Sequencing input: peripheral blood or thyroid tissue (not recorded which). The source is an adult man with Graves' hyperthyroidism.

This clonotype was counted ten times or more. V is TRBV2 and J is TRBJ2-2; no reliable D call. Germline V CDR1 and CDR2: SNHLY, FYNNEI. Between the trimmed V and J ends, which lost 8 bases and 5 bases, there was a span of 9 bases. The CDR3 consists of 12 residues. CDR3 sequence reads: CASSGGTGELFF. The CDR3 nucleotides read TGTGCCAGCTCGGGTGGAACCGGGGAGCTGTTTTTT.

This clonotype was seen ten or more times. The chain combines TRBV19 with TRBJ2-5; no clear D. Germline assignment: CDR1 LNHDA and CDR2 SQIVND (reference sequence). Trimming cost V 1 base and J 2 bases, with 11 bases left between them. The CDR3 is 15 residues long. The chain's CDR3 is CASSIGGSVQETQYF. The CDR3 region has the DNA TGTGCCAGTAGTATAGGAGGAAGCGTACAAGAGACCCAGTACTTC.

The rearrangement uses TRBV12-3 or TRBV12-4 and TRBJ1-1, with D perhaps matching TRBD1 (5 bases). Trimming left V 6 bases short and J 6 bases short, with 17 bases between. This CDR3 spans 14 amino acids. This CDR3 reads CASSHAQVRAEAFF. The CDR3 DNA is TGTGCCAGCAGCCATGCACAGGTCCGCGCTGAAGCTTTCTTT.

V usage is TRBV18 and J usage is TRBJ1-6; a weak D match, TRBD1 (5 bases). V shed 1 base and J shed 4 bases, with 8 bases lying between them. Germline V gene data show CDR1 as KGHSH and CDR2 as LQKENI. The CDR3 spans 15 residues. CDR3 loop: CASSPLQGYNSPLHF. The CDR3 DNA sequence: TGTGCCAGCTCACCACTCCAGGGATATAATTCACCCCTCCACTTT.

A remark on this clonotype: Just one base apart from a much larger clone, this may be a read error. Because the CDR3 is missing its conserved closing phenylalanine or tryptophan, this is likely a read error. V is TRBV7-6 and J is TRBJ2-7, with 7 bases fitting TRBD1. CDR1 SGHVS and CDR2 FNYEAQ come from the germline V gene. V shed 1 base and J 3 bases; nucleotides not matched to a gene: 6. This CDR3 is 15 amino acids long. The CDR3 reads CASSLGDRVRYEQYL. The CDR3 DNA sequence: TGTGCCAGCAGCTTAGGGGACAGAGTGCGCTACGAGCAGTACCTC.

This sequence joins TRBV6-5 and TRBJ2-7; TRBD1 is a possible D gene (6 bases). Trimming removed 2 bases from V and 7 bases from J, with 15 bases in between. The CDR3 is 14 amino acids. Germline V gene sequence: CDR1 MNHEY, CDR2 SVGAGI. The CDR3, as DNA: TGTGCCAGCAGTTACCTGGGGGCGGCGGGTGAGCAGTACTTC. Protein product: CASSYLGAAGEQYF.

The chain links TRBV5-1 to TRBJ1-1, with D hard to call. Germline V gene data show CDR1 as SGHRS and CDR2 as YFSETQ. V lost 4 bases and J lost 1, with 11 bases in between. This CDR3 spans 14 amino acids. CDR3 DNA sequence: TGCGCCAGCAGCCCTATTCGTCCGAACACTGAAGCTTTCTTT. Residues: CASSPIRPNTEAFF.

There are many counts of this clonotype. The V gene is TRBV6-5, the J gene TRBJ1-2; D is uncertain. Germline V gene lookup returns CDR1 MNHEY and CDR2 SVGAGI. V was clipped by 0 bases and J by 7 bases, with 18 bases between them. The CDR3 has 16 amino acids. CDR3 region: CASSYSFPTQHLGYTF. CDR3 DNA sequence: TGTGCCAGCAGTTACTCGTTTCCGACACAGCACCTTGGCTACACCTTC.

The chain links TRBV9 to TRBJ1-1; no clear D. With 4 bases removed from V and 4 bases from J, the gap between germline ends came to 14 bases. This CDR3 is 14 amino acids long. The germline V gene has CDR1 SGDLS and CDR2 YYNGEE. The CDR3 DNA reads TGTGCCAGCAGCCTGCGCGGGCAGTTCACTGAAGCTTTCTTT. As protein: CASSLRGQFTEAFF.

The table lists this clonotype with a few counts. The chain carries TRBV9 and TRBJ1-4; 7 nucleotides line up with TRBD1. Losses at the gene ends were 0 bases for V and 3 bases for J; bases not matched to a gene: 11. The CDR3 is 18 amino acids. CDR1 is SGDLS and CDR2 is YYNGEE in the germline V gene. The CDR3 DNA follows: TGTGCCAGCAGCGTAGGGGAGTCAGGGGGAGTGGCTAATGAAAAACTGTTTTTT. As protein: CASSVGESGGVANEKLFF.

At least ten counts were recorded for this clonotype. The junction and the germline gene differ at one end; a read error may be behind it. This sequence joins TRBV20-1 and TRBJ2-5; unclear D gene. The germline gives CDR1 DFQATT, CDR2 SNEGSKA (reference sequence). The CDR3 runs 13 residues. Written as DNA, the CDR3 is TGCAGTGCTCGAGACACTTTAGAAGAGACCCAGTACTTC. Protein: CSARDTLEETQYF.

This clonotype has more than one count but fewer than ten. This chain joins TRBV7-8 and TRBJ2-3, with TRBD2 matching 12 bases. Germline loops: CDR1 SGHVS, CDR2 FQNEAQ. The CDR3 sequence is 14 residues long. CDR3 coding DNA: TGTGGCGTTTTTGGGGGACTAGCGGGAGATACGCAGTATTTT. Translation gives CGVFGGLAGDTQYF. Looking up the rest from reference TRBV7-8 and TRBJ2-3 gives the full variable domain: GAGVSQSPRYKVAKRGQDVALRCDPISGHVSLFWYQQALGQGPEFLTYFQNEAQLDKSGLPSDRFFAERPEGSVSTLKIQRTQQEDSAVYLCGVFGGLAGDTQYFGPGTRLTVL.

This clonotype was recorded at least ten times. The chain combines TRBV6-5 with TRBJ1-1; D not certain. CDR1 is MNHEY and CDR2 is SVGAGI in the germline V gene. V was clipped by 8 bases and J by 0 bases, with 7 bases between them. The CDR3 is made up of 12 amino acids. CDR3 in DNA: TGTGCCAGCGCAAACTTGAACACTGAAGCTTTCTTT. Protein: CASANLNTEAFF.

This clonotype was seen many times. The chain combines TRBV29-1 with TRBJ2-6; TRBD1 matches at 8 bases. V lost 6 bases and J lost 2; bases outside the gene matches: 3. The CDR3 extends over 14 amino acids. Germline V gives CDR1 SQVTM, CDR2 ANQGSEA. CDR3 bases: TGCAGCGTGCCGGACAGGGCTGGGGCCAACGTCCTGACTTTC. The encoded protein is CSVPDRAGANVLTF.

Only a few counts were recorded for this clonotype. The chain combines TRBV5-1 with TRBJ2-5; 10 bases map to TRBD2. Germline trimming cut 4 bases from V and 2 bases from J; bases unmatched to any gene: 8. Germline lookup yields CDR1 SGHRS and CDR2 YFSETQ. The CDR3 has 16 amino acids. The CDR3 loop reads CASSTTPSGGQETQYF. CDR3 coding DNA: TGCGCCAGCAGCACCACCCCTAGCGGGGGTCAAGAGACCCAGTACTTC.

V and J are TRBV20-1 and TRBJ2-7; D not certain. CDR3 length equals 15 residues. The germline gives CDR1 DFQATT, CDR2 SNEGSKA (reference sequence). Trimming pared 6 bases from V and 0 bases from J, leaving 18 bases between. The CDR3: CSARSTEKSSYEQYF. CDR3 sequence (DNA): TGCAGTGCCCGAAGCACAGAAAAGAGCTCCTACGAGCAGTACTTC.